This T cell receptor beta chain was sequenced in a study of control samples from healthy donors and cancer patients. The assay was immunoSEQ multiplex PCR, and TCRdb's table has in-frame clones only and misses some. The sample has some 120,000 clones; around nine tenths are singletons. The germline CDR1 and CDR2 sequences are SNHLY and FYNNEI. CDR3 length: 15 amino acids. With respect to this clone: Germline and junction disagree at one end, which may indicate a read error.

The clonotype originates from a man aged 30 to 45 in good health. Sequencing used blood. The rearrangement uses TRBV2 and TRBJ1-6; TRBD1 matches 8 bases. DNA of the CDR3: TGTGCCAGCGGTGAGCTGACAGGGGTCAATTCACCCCTCCACTTT. It encodes CASGELTGVNSPLHF.